This T cell receptor (beta chain) was found in a study of T cell responses to AZD1222 COVID-19 vaccine. Findings and caveats of the study: Targets within unmutated variant regions were reportedly found for nearly half of spike-specific TCRs.

As to this clone: Its antigen is undetermined.

Using immunoSEQ multiplex PCR, the repertoire was profiled, and TCRdb retains in-frame clones only, with some absent. The table includes about 120,000 clones, approximately 83% detected once. The CDR3 is 16 residues long. The ends were cut back, 5 bases at V and 3 bases at J, with 19 bases in the middle. Germline CDR1 SEHNR, CDR2 FQNEAQ (reference sequence). This TCR was sampled from an adult in good health. The chain employs TRBV7-9 and TRBJ1-2; D is perhaps TRBD1 (5 bases). Source: peripheral blood, taken on day 0 of AZD1222 vaccination. The chain's CDR3 is CASSDPIGVEDYGYTF. The CDR3 bases are TGTGCCAGCAGCGACCCTATAGGGGTAGAGGACTATGGCTACACCTTC.